This paragraph reports one T cell receptor (beta chain). The sample originates from a study of blood T cell repertoires in COVID-19. Study context: Sources were T cells, B-cell-depleted T cells, or PBMCs; the material itself was cDNA or gDNA.

In the original processing: For nucleated cells, counts were estimated from reference gene primer amplification. Profiled with immunoSEQ multiplex PCR; TCRdb holds only in-frame clones, not every one. V and J calls and clone size are as listed in that table; D and trimming were resolved from the DNA. This table holds more than 100,000 clones, about 89% found once. The sequenced sample was peripheral blood. This clonotype originated in a man aged 50 to 59 with active or convalescent COVID-19.

In DNA form, the CDR3 reads TGTGCCAGCACTCTCAGTCAGAATAATTCACCCCTCCACTTT. It encodes CASTLSQNNSPLHF. J is TRBJ1-6 and V is TRBV28; D ambiguous. CDR1 and CDR2 from the germline V gene are MDHEN and SYDVKM. The CDR3 has 14 amino acids. The V gene lost 7 bases and the J gene lost 5 bases, with 12 bases spanning the gap.